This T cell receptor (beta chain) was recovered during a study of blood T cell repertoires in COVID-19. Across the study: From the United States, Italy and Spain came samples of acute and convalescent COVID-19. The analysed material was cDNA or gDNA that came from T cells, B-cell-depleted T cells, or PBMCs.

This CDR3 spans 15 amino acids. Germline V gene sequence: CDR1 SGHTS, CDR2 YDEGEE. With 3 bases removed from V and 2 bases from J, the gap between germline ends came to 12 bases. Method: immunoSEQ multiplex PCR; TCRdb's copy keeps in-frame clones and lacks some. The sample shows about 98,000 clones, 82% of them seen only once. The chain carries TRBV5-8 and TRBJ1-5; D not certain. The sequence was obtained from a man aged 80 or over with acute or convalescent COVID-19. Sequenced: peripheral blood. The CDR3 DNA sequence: TGTGCCAGCAGCTCCGCGGGAGCCCGCAATCAGCCCCAGCATTTT. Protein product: CASSSAGARNQPQHF.